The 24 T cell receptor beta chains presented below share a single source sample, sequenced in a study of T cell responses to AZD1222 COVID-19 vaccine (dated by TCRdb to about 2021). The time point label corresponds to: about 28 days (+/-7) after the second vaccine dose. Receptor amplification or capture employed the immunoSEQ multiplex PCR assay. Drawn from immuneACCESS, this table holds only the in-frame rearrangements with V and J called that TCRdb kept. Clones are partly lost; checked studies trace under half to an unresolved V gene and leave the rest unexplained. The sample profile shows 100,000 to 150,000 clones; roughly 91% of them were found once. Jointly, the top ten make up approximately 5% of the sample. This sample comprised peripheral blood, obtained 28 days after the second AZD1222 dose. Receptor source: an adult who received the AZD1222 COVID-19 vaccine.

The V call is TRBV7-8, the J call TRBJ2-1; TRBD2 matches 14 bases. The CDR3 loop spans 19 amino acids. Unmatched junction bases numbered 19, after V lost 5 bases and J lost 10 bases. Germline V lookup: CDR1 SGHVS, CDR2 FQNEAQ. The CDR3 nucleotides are TGTGCCAGCAGCCTTCAAGGACAGTCGACTAGCGGGAGGGCCGTAGAGCAGTTCTTC. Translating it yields CASSLQGQSTSGRAVEQFF. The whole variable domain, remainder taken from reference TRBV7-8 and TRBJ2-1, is GAGVSQSPRYKVAKRGQDVALRCDPISGHVSLFWYQQALGQGPEFLTYFQNEAQLDKSGLPSDRFFAERPEGSVSTLKIQRTQQEDSAVYLCASSLQGQSTSGRAVEQFFGPGTRLTVL.

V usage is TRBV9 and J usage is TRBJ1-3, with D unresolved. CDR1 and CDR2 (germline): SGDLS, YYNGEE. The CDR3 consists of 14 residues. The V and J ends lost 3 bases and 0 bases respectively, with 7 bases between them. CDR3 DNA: TGTGCCAGCAGCGGTACGAGCTCTGGAAACACCATATATTTT. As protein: CASSGTSSGNTIYF. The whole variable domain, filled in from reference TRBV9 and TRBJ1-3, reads DSGVTQTPKHLITATGQRVTLRCSPRSGDLSVYWYQQSLDQGLQFLIQYYNGEERAKGNILERFSAQQFPDLHSELNLSSLELGDSALYFCASSGTSSGNTIYFGEGSWLTVV.

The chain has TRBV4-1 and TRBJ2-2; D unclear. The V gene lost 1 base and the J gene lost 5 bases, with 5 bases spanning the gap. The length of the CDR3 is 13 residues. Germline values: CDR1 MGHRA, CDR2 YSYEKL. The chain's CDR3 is CASSQVGTGELFF. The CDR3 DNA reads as TGCGCCAGCAGCCAAGTGGGTACCGGGGAGCTGTTTTTT.

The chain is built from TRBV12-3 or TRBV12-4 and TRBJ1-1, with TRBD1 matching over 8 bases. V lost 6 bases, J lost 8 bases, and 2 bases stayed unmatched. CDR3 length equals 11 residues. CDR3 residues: CASSRTGEAFF. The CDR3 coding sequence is TGTGCCAGCAGCCGGACAGGGGAAGCTTTCTTT.

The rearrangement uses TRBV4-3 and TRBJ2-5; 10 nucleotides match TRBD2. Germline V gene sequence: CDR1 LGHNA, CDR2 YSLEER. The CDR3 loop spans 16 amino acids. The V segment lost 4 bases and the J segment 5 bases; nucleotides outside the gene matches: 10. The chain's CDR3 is CASSPLAGDVTETQYF. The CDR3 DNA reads TGCGCCAGCAGCCCCCTAGCGGGGGACGTCACGGAGACCCAGTACTTC.

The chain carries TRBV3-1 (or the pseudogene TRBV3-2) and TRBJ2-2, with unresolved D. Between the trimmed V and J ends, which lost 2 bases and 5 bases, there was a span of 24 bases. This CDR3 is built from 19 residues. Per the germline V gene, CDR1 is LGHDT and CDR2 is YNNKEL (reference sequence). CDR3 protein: CASSQLPVPFQSGTGELFF. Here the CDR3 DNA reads TGTGCCAGCAGCCAACTCCCGGTCCCTTTCCAGTCTGGTACCGGGGAGCTGTTTTTT.

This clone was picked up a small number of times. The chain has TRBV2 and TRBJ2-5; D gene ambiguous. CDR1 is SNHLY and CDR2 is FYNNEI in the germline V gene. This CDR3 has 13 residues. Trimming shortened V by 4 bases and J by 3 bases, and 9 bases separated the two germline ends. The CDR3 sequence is CASSVGQKETQYF. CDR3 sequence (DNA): TGTGCCAGCAGTGTAGGGCAGAAAGAGACCCAGTACTTC.

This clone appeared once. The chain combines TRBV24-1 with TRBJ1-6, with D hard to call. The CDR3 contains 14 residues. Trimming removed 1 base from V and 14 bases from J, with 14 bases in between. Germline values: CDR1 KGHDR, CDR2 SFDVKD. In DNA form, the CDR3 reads TGTGCCACCAGTGATTTTCCACGTTTTGTATCCCTCCACTTT. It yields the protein CATSDFPRFVSLHF.

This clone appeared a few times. The CDR3 loop is CASTVQGAQPQHF. The CDR3, as DNA: TGTGCCAGTACCGTTCAGGGGGCTCAGCCCCAGCATTTT. This chain links TRBV19 with TRBJ1-5; 8 bases match TRBD1. J was trimmed by 6 bases and V by 7 bases; bases with no gene match: 5. The CDR3 is 13 amino acids. Germline V CDR1 and CDR2: LNHDA, SQIVND (reference sequence). Drawing the rest from reference TRBV19 and TRBJ1-5, the complete variable domain is DGGITQSPKYLFRKEGQNVTLSCEQNLNHDAMYWYRQDPGQGLRLIYYSQIVNDFQKGDIAEGYSVSREKKESFPLTVTSAQKNPTAFYLCASTVQGAQPQHFGDGTRLSIL.

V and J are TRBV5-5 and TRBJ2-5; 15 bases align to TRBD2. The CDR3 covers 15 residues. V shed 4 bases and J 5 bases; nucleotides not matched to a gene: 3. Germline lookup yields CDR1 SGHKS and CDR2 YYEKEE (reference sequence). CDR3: CASSQGLAGGETQYF. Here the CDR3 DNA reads TGTGCCAGCAGCCAAGGACTAGCGGGGGGGGAGACCCAGTACTTC.

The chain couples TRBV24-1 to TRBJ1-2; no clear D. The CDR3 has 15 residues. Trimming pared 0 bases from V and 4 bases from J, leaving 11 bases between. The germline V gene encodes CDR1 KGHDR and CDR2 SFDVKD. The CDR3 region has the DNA TGTGCCACCAGTGATTTGGAGTACGGATTCTATGGCTACACCTTC. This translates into CATSDLEYGFYGYTF.

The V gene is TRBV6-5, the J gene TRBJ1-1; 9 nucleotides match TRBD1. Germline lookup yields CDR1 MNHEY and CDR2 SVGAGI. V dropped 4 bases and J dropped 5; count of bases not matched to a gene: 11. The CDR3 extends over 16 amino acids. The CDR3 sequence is CASSFLPGQGGTEAFF. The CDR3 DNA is TGTGCCAGCAGTTTTTTACCGGGACAGGGAGGGACTGAAGCTTTCTTT.

This CDR3 is CASSYVQGNYGYTF. CDR3 in DNA: TGTGCCAGCAGTTACGTCCAGGGTAACTATGGCTACACCTTC. The chain uses TRBV6-5 and TRBJ1-2; D might be TRBD1 (5 bases). The ends were cut back, 2 bases at V and 1 base at J, with 8 bases in the middle. Germline values: CDR1 MNHEY, CDR2 SVGAGI. This CDR3 has 14 residues.

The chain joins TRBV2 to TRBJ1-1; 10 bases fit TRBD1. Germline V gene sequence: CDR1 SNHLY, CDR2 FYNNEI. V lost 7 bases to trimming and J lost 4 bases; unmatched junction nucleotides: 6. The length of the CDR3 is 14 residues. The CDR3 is CASKEDRGSTEAFF. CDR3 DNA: TGTGCCAGCAAAGAGGACAGGGGGAGCACTGAAGCTTTCTTT.

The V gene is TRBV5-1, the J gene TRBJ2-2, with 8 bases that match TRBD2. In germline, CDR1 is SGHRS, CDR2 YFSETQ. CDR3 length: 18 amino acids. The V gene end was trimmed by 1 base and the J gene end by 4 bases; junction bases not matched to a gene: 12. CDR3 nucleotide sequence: TGCGCCAGCAGCTTGATAGGCGGGGGGCCGCAGGGCACCGGGGAGCTGTTTTTT. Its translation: CASSLIGGGPQGTGELFF.

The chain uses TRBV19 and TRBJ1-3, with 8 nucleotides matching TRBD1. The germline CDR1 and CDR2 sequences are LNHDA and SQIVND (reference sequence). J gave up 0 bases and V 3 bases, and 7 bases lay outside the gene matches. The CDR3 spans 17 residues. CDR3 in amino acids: CASSIDRGLHSGNTIYF. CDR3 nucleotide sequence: TGTGCCAGTAGTATTGACAGGGGACTTCACTCTGGAAACACCATATATTTT.

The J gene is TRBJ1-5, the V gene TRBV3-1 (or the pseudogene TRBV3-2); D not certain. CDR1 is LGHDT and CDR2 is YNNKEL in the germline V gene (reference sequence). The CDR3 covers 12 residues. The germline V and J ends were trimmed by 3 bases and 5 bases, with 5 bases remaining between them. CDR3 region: CASSQRDQPQHF. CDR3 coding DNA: TGTGCCAGCAGCCAGAGAGATCAGCCCCAGCATTTT.

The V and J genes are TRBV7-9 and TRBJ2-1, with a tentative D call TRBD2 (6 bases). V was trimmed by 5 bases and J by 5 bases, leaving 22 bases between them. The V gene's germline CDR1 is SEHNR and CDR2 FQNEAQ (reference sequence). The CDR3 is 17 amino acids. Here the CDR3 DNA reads TGTGCCAGCAGCCCACGGAGGGTGGGAGAGCCCGACAATGAGCAGTTCTTC. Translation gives CASSPRRVGEPDNEQFF. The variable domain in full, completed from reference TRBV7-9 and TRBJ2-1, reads DTGVSQNPRHKITKRGQNVTFRCDPISEHNRLYWYRQTLGQGPEFLTYFQNEAQLEKSRLLSDRFSAERPKGSFSTLEIQRTEQGDSAMYLCASSPRRVGEPDNEQFFGPGTRLTVL.

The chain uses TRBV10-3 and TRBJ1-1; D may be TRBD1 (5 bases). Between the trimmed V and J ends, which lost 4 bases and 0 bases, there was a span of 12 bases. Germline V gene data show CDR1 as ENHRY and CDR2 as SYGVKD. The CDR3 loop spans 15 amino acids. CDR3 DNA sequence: TGTGCCATCAGTGGTAGGGACGCAATGAACACTGAAGCTTTCTTT. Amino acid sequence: CAISGRDAMNTEAFF.

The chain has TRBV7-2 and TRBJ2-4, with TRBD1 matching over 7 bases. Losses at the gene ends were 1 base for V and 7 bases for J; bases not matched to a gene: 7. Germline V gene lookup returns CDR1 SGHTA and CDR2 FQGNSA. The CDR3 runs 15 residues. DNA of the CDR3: TGTGCCAGCAGCTTAGGGGCGACAGGGCAGAACATTCAGTACTTC. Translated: CASSLGATGQNIQYF.

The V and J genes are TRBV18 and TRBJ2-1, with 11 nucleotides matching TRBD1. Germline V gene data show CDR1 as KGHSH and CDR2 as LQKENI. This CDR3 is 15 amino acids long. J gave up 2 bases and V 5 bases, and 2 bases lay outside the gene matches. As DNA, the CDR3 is TGTGCCAGCTCAGGGACAGGGGGGACCTACAATGAGCAGTTCTTC. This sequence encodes CASSGTGGTYNEQFF. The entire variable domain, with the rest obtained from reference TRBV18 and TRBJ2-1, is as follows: NAGVMQNPRHLVRRRGQEARLRCSPMKGHSHVYWYRQLPEEGLKFMVYLQKENIIDESGMPKERFSAEFPKEGPSILRIQQVVRGDSAAYFCASSGTGGTYNEQFFGPGTRLTVL.

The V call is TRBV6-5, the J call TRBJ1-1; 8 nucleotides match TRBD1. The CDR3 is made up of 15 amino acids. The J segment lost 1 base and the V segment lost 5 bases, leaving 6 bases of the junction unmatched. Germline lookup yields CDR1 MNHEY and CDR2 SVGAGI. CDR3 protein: CASSPGTGSNTEAFF. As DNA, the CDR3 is TGTGCCAGCAGTCCCGGGACAGGTTCGAACACTGAAGCTTTCTTT.

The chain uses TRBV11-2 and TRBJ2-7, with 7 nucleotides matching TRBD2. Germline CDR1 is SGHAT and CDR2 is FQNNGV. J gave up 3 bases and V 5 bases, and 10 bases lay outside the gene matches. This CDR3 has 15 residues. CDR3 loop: CASSPRRGGLYEQYF. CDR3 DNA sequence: TGTGCCAGCAGCCCACGGAGGGGAGGGCTCTACGAGCAGTACTTC.

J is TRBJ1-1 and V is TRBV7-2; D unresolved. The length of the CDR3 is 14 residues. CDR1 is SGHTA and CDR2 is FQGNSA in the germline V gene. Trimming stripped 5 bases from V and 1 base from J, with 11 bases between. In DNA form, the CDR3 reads TGTGCCAGCAGCCATCCCACAGAGAACACTGAAGCTTTCTTT. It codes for CASSHPTENTEAFF.